This is a list of T cell receptor beta chains from one sample in a study of cytomegalovirus exposure and HLA in healthy donors. Using immunoSEQ multiplex PCR, the repertoire was profiled, and TCRdb retains in-frame clones only, with some absent. The repertoire has around 130,000 clones, about 76% of them found once; the top ten carry 0.55% to 0.75%. Source material: PBMCs. The source is a man younger than 35 in good health and CMV-seronegative. The conserved cysteine and the conserved F or W are not part of the CDR3 here. The size of a clone is reported for some rows only, either as once, few or many, or as a class for expanded clones.

V gene	J gene	clone size	CDR3 protein
TRBV9	TRBJ2-3	NA	ASSVAQATNTPY
TRBV5-5	TRBJ2-6	few	ASSLDNSGANVLT
TRBV9	TRBJ1-1	NA	ASSVGGRTEAF
TRBV7-8	TRBJ1-5	NA	ASSLVISNQPQH
TRBV4-2	TRBJ2-1	NA	ASSQVFGGGAVHEQF
TRBV9	TRBJ1-6	NA	ASSARGRGNSPLH
TRBV30	TRBJ1-2	NA	AWSVIGDYGYT
TRBV18	TRBJ1-1	NA	ASSQGSGGAVTEAF
TRBV5-1	TRBJ2-2	NA	ASSFQGANTGELF
TRBV7-9	TRBJ2-1	NA	ASSPREVIVDGGYNEQF
TRBV6-7	TRBJ2-2	few	ASSTWTGANTGELF
TRBV6-5	TRBJ2-7	once	ASSSEGGRYEQY
TRBV9	TRBJ2-3	once	ASSVGTSGGPSTDTQY